The 25 T cell receptor beta chains below all came from one sample that was sequenced in a study of cytomegalovirus exposure and HLA in healthy donors. PCR primers comprised 60 Vbeta and 13 Jbeta primers. Assay: immunoSEQ multiplex PCR; the TCRdb copy retains only in-frame clones and omits some. Of under 150,000 clones listed, approximately 9% are singletons. The sample taken for sequencing was PBMCs. The receptor set was obtained from a woman between 40 and 50 years old in good health and CMV-seropositive.

The chain couples TRBV7-8 to TRBJ1-1; 9 bases are a match to TRBD1. CDR1 is SGHVS, CDR2 FQNEAQ, per germline. The CDR3 has 15 residues. V lost 5 bases, J lost 3 bases, and 7 bases stayed unmatched. The chain's CDR3 is CASSKQGQGYTEAFF. The CDR3 DNA is TGTGCCAGCAGCAAACAGGGACAGGGATACACTGAAGCTTTCTTT.

This clone was observed a few times. The chain uses TRBV5-1 and TRBJ2-2; the D is unclear. Germline assignment: CDR1 SGHRS and CDR2 YFSETQ. V lost 0 bases and J 0 bases, leaving 9 bases between the germline ends. The CDR3 contains 16 residues. In DNA, the CDR3 is TGCGCCAGCAGCTTGGGTGGCGGAGCGAACACCGGGGAGCTGTTTTTT. Translated, it gives CASSLGGGANTGELFF.

The chain is built from TRBV5-1 and TRBJ1-4, with D perhaps matching TRBD1 (5 bases). The CDR3 loop spans 21 amino acids. Trimming removed 3 bases at V and 0 bases at J, with 27 bases between. In germline, CDR1 is SGHRS, CDR2 YFSETQ. The CDR3 coding sequence is TGCGCCAGCAGCTCTCCGGCCCCAGGGACCGGAGGGATAACAACTAATGAAAAACTGTTTTTT. Protein: CASSSPAPGTGGITTNEKLFF.

This clone has just a few counts. The V call is TRBV6-4, the J call TRBJ2-3; possible D gene TRBD1, 6 bases. The V end lost 2 bases, the J end lost 1 base, and 10 bases lay between the germline ends. The germline gives CDR1 MRHNA, CDR2 SNTAGT. The CDR3 covers 15 residues. This CDR3 is CASSDRPGGTDTQYF. As DNA, the CDR3 is TGTGCCAGCAGTGACCGCCCAGGGGGCACAGATACGCAGTATTTT.

V and J are TRBV7-2 and TRBJ1-4; 7 nucleotides align to TRBD1. CDR1 and CDR2 from the germline V gene are SGHTA and FQGNSA. The trim removed 4 bases at V and 1 base at J, leaving 3 bases unmatched. This CDR3 region has 15 residues. The CDR3 loop reads CASSYQGETNEKLFF. The CDR3 nucleotides read TGTGCCAGCAGCTACCAGGGGGAAACTAATGAAAAACTGTTTTTT.

This clone was seen a few times. The chain has TRBV5-1 and TRBJ1-6; D possibly corresponds to TRBD1 (5 bases). This CDR3 is 14 amino acids long. CDR1 and CDR2 (germline): SGHRS, YFSETQ. V was clipped by 0 bases and J by 8 bases, with 9 bases between them. CDR3 DNA: TGCGCCAGCAGCTTGGACAGACAGTATTCACCCCTCCACTTT. This codes for CASSLDRQYSPLHF.

Only a few counts were recorded for this clone. The rearrangement uses TRBV7-2 and TRBJ1-3, with 9 bases aligning to TRBD1. The V segment lost 6 bases and the J segment 2 bases; nucleotides outside the gene matches: 5. CDR3 length: 15 amino acids. Germline assignment: CDR1 SGHTA and CDR2 FQGNSA. Here the CDR3 DNA reads TGTGCCAGCAGTTCCCGGACAGGGGCTGGAAACACCATATATTTT. Translation gives CASSSRTGAGNTIYF. Drawing the rest from reference TRBV7-2 and TRBJ1-3, the complete variable domain is GAGVSQSPSNKVTEKGKDVELRCDPISGHTALYWYRQSLGQGLEFLIYFQGNSAPDKSGLPSDRFSAERTGGSVSTLTIQRTQQEDSAVYLCASSSRTGAGNTIYFGEGSWLTVV.

This clone was counted between two and nine times. The chain couples TRBV5-1 to TRBJ2-1; TRBD2 matches 9 bases. J lost 7 bases, V lost 2 bases, and 7 bases had no gene match. Germline V gene data show CDR1 as SGHRS and CDR2 as YFSETQ. The CDR3 spans 15 residues. The chain's CDR3 is CASSFQRGARNEQFF. CDR3 DNA: TGCGCCAGCAGCTTTCAGCGGGGGGCCAGGAATGAGCAGTTCTTC.

This clone was counted between two and nine times. The V and J genes are TRBV7-2 and TRBJ2-3, with 12 nucleotides matching TRBD1. With V trimmed by 0 bases and J by 4 bases, 5 bases remained unmatched. The CDR3 spans 17 residues. Germline loops: CDR1 SGHTA, CDR2 FQGNSA. The CDR3 spells CASSLAWGTGGSDTQYF. For the CDR3, the DNA is TGTGCCAGCAGCTTAGCGTGGGGGACAGGGGGCTCAGATACGCAGTATTTT.

The table lists this clone with a few counts. The V and J genes are TRBV4-1 and TRBJ2-5; 9 bases agree with TRBD2. Germline loops: CDR1 MGHRA, CDR2 YSYEKL. The CDR3 has 17 residues. Trimming removed 3 bases from V and 2 bases from J; junction bases left unmatched: 10. CDR3: CASSQGLAGSVQETQYF. In nucleotides, the CDR3 is TGCGCCAGCAGCCAGGGCCTAGCGGGGTCAGTACAAGAGACCCAGTACTTC.

This sequence joins TRBV5-4 and TRBJ2-5; the match to TRBD1 covers 9 bases. The CDR3 spans 14 residues. CDR1 and CDR2 (germline): SGHNT, YYREEE (reference sequence). The ends lost 5 bases at V and 4 bases at J; junction bases unmatched: 6. The CDR3 spells CASSSTGGRETQYF. The CDR3 DNA reads as TGTGCCAGCAGTTCTACAGGGGGCAGAGAGACCCAGTACTTC.

CDR3 loop: CASSQYRASGGHGDTQYF. The CDR3 coding sequence is TGCGCCAGCAGCCAATATCGAGCTAGCGGGGGCCATGGGGATACGCAGTATTTT. This chain uses TRBV4-3 with TRBJ2-3; 10 bases agree with TRBD2. Germline CDR1 reads LGHNA; CDR2 reads YSLEER. V lost 2 bases to trimming and J lost 6 bases; unmatched junction nucleotides: 14. The CDR3 length is 18 residues.

The table lists this clone with a few counts. The CDR3 DNA follows: TGTGCCAGCAGCCAAGCGGGGGGGGACACCGGGGAGCTGTTTTTT. Its translation: CASSQAGGDTGELFF. This chain connects TRBV4-2 to TRBJ2-2; TRBD2 matches at 8 bases. Germline CDR1 reads LGHNA; CDR2 reads YNFKEQ. Germline trimming cut 1 base from V and 3 bases from J; bases unmatched to any gene: 1. CDR3 length: 15 residues.

The chain has TRBV13 and TRBJ2-1; a weak D match, TRBD1 (6 bases). The ends were cut back, 3 bases at V and 7 bases at J, with 16 bases in the middle. CDR1 is PRHDT, CDR2 FYEKMQ, per germline (reference sequence). This CDR3 is built from 15 residues. This CDR3 reads CASSLNTGLVNEQFF. The CDR3 region has the DNA TGTGCCAGCAGCTTGAATACAGGGCTAGTTAATGAGCAGTTCTTC.

This clone came up a few times. V is TRBV9 and J is TRBJ2-5, with 10 positions matching TRBD2. The J segment lost 2 bases and the V segment lost 4 bases, leaving 8 bases of the junction unmatched. In germline, CDR1 is SGDLS, CDR2 YYNGEE. The CDR3 spans 16 residues. In DNA, the CDR3 is TGTGCCAGCAGCCGTCAGATTAGCGGGGGGCAAGAGACCCAGTACTTC. Its translation is CASSRQISGGQETQYF.

The J gene is TRBJ2-2, the V gene TRBV6-5, with D unclear. The length of the CDR3 is 13 residues. The V end was cut by 11 bases, the J end by 2 bases, with 12 bases between. Germline V CDR1 and CDR2: MNHEY, SVGAGI. CDR3 DNA sequence: TGTGCCCAAAGCAAAATAAACACCGGGGAGCTGTTTTTT. Its translation is CAQSKINTGELFF.

This clone was picked up a small number of times. J is TRBJ2-2 and V is TRBV11-2; the D gene is possibly TRBD1 (5 bases). Per the germline V gene, CDR1 is SGHAT and CDR2 is FQNNGV. The ends were cut back, 7 bases at V and 7 bases at J, with 10 bases in the middle. The CDR3 covers 12 residues. The CDR3 bases are TGTGCCAGCACCCTAGGGGTCGGGGAGCTGTTTTTT. It codes for CASTLGVGELFF.

This clone was detected a few times. This same CDR3 is encoded by further DNA sequences in the sample. This chain uses TRBV19 with TRBJ1-6, with 10 bases identical to TRBD1. The V segment lost 6 bases and the J segment 7 bases; nucleotides outside the gene matches: 6. This CDR3 has 15 amino acids. Germline lookup yields CDR1 LNHDA and CDR2 SQIVND (reference sequence). The CDR3 region has the DNA TGTGCCAGTAGGGGACTGACAGGGGGCAATTCACCCCTCCACTTT. Its protein product is CASRGLTGGNSPLHF. Drawing the rest from reference TRBV19 and TRBJ1-6, the complete variable domain is DGGITQSPKYLFRKEGQNVTLSCEQNLNHDAMYWYRQDPGQGLRLIYYSQIVNDFQKGDIAEGYSVSREKKESFPLTVTSAQKNPTAFYLCASRGLTGGNSPLHFGNGTRLTVT.

This chain links TRBV5-1 with TRBJ1-1; 8 bases are shared with TRBD1. Germline CDR1 reads SGHRS; CDR2 reads YFSETQ. J lost 5 bases, V lost 1 base, and 4 bases had no gene match. The CDR3 totals 14 residues. The CDR3, as DNA: TGCGCCAGCAGCTTGTTGCAGGGGGCAACTGAAGCTTTCTTT. Protein product: CASSLLQGATEAFF.

This clone was counted between two and nine times. The V and J genes are TRBV19 and TRBJ2-1, with a tentative D call TRBD1 (6 bases). CDR3 length: 15 amino acids. Germline V gene sequence: CDR1 LNHDA, CDR2 SQIVND (reference sequence). The V gene lost 6 bases and the J gene lost 2 bases, with 14 bases spanning the gap. CDR3 in amino acids: CASRPDRYPYNEQFF. The CDR3, as DNA: TGTGCCAGTAGGCCAGACAGGTACCCCTACAATGAGCAGTTCTTC.

J is TRBJ1-2 and V is TRBV4-1; TRBD1 agrees at 7 bases. There are 15 residues in the CDR3. Germline values: CDR1 MGHRA, CDR2 YSYEKL. J was trimmed by 5 bases and V by 5 bases; bases with no gene match: 11. CDR3: CASSSLDRSDYGYTF. Here the CDR3 DNA reads TGCGCCAGCAGCTCTCTGGACAGGTCGGATTATGGCTACACCTTC.

This chain joins TRBV2 and TRBJ1-2, with 9 bases that match TRBD1. The length of the CDR3 is 16 residues. After removal of 2 bases from V and 8 bases from J, the junction contained 12 bases not matched to a gene. Looked up from germline, CDR1 is SNHLY and CDR2 is FYNNEI. CDR3 sequence: CASSEPSGTGTRGYTF. In nucleotides, the CDR3 is TGTGCCAGCAGTGAACCCTCCGGGACAGGGACTAGGGGCTACACCTTC.

CDR3 coding DNA: TGTGCCAGCAGCTTCAGACTAGCGGATTCTTTCGAGCAGTACTTC. Its translation is CASSFRLADSFEQYF. V usage is TRBV11-2 and J usage is TRBJ2-7; 9 positions agree with TRBD2. CDR3 length: 15 amino acids. CDR1 SGHAT and CDR2 FQNNGV come from the germline V gene. Germline trimming cut 3 bases from V and 6 bases from J; bases unmatched to any gene: 9.

This clone was observed a handful of times. The V and J genes are TRBV29-1 and TRBJ1-2, with D perhaps TRBD1 (5 bases). The ends were cut back, 5 bases at V and 6 bases at J, with 10 bases in the middle. This CDR3 comprises 11 residues. Germline loops: CDR1 SQVTM, CDR2 ANQGSEA. CDR3 coding DNA: TGCAGCGTTCAAGGGGAGGATGGCTACACCTTC. Its protein product is CSVQGEDGYTF.

The sample holds a few counts of this clone. The chain recombines TRBV7-2 with TRBJ1-1; 7 bases match TRBD1. Germline CDR1 reads SGHTA; CDR2 reads FQGNSA. V was pared by 5 bases and J by 7 bases, with 7 bases of the junction left unmatched. The CDR3 contains 13 residues. CDR3 DNA: TGTGCCAGCAGCCCCGGGACAGTCCTTGAAGCTTTCTTT. Protein product: CASSPGTVLEAFF. The variable domain in full, with the rest retrieved from reference TRBV7-2 and TRBJ1-1, is GAGVSQSPSNKVTEKGKDVELRCDPISGHTALYWYRQSLGQGLEFLIYFQGNSAPDKSGLPSDRFSAERTGGSVSTLTIQRTQQEDSAVYLCASSPGTVLEAFFGQGTRLTVV.